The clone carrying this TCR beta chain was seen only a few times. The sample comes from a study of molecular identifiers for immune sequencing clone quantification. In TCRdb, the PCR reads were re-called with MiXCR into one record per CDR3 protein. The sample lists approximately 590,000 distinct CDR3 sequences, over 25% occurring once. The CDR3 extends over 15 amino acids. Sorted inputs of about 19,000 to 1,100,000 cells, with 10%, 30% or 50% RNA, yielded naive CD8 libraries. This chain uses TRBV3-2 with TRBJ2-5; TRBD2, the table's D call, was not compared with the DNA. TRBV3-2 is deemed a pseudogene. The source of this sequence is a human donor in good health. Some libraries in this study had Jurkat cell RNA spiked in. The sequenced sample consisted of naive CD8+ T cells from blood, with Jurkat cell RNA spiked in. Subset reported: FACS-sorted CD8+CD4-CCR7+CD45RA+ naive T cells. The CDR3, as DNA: TGTGCCAGCAGCCATACGGGCGGGCCACAAGAGACCCAGTACTTC. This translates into CASSHTGGPQETQYF.